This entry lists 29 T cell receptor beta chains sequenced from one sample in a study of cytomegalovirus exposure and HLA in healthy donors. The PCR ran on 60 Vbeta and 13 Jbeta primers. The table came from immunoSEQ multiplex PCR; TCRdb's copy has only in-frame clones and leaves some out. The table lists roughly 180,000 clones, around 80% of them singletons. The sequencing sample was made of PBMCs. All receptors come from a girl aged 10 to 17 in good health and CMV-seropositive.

The CDR3 here is CASSLVGSGTGELFF. CDR3 sequence (DNA): TGCGCCAGCAGCTTGGTTGGATCGGGGACCGGGGAGCTGTTTTTT. The V and J genes are TRBV5-1 and TRBJ2-2; D might be TRBD2 (5 bases). The germline V gene has CDR1 SGHRS and CDR2 YFSETQ. V lost 0 bases, J lost 5 bases, and 11 bases lay in between. This CDR3 is built from 15 residues.

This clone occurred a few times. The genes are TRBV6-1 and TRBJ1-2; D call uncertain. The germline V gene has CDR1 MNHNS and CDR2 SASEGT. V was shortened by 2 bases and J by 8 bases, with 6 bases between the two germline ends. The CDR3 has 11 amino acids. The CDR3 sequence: CASSESRGYTF. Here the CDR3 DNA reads TGTGCCAGCAGTGAAAGTAGAGGCTACACCTTC.

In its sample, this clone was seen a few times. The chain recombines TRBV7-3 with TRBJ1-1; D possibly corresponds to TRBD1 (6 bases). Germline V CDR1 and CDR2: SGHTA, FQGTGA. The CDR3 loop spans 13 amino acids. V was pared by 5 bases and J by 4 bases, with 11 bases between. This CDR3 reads CASSTSRGTEAFF. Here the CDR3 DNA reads TGTGCCAGCAGCACAAGCAGGGGCACTGAAGCTTTCTTT.

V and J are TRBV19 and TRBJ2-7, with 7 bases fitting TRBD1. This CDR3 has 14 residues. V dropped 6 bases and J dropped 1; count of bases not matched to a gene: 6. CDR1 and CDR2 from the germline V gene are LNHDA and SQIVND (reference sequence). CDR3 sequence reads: CASSTGDWSYEQYF. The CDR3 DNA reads TGTGCCAGTAGCACAGGGGATTGGTCCTACGAGCAGTACTTC.

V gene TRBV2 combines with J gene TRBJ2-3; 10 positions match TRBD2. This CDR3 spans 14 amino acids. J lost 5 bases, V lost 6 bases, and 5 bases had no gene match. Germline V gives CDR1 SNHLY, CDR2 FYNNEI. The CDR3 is CASRASGRLDTQYF. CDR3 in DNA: TGTGCCAGCAGGGCTAGCGGGAGATTAGATACGCAGTATTTT.

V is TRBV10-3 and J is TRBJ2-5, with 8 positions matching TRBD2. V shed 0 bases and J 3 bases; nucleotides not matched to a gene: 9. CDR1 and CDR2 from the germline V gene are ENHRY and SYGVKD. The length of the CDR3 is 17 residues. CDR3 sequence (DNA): TGTGCCATCAGTGAGTCTGGGGCGGGAGGCGACGAAGAGACCCAGTACTTC. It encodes CAISESGAGGDEETQYF.

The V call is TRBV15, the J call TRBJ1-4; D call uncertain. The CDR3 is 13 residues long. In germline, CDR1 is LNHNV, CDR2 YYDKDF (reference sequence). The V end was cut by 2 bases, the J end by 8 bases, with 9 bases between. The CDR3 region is CATSRSDVEKLFF. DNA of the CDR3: TGTGCCACCAGCAGATCAGATGTGGAAAAACTGTTTTTT.

The CDR3 nucleotides are TGTGCTAGTGCAGCACTAGCGGACTACAATGAGCAGTTCTTC. It translates to CASAALADYNEQFF. The V and J genes are TRBV12-5 and TRBJ2-1; TRBD2 agrees at 8 bases. Trimming removed 7 bases from V and 3 bases from J; junction bases left unmatched: 5. CDR3 length: 14 residues. CDR1 and CDR2 (germline): LGHNT, FRNRAP. The whole variable domain, filled in from reference TRBV12-5 and TRBJ2-1, reads DARVTQTPRHKVTEMGQEVTMRCQPILGHNTVFWYRQTMMQGLELLAYFRNRAPLDDSGMPKDRFSAEMPDATLATLKIQPSEPRDSAVYFCASAALADYNEQFFGPGTRLTVL.

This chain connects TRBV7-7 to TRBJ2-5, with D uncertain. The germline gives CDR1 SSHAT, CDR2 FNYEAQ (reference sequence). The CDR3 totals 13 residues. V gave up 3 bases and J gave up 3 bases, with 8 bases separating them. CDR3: CASSFGFEETQYF. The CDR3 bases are TGTGCCAGCAGCTTCGGGTTCGAAGAGACCCAGTACTTC.

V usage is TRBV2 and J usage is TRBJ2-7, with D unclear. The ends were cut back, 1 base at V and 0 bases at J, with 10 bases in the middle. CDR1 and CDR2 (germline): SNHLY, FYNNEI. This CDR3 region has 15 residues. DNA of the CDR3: TGTGCCAGCAGTGAAGGTTGGCCGAACTCCTACGAGCAGTACTTC. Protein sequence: CASSEGWPNSYEQYF.

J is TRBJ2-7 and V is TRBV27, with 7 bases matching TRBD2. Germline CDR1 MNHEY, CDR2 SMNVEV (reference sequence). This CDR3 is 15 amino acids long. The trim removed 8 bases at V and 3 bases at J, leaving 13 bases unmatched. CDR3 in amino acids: CASAFGAGYFYEQYF. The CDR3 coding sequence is TGTGCCAGCGCTTTTGGAGCGGGATACTTCTACGAGCAGTACTTC.

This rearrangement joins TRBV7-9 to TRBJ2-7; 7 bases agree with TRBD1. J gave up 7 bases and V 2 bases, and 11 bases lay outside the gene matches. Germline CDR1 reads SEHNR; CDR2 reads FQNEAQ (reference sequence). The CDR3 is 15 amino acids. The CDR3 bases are TGTGCCAGCAGCTTATCGGGACAGAGTTCATGGGAGCAGTACTTC. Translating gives CASSLSGQSSWEQYF.

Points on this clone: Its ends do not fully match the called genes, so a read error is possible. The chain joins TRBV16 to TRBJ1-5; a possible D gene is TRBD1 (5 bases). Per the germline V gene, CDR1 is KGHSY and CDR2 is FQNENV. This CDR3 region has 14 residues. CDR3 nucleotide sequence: TGTGCCAGCAGACAATCTTCAGGGAATCAGCCCCAGCATTTT. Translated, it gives CASRQSSGNQPQHF.

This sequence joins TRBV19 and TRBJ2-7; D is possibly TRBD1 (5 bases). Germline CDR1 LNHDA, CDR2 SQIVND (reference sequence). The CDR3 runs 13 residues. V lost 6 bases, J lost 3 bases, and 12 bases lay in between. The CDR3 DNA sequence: TGTGCCAGTAGCAGACAGCCACACTACGAGCAGTACTTC. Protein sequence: CASSRQPHYEQYF. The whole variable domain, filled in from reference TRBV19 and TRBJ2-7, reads DGGITQSPKYLFRKEGQNVTLSCEQNLNHDAMYWYRQDPGQGLRLIYYSQIVNDFQKGDIAEGYSVSREKKESFPLTVTSAQKNPTAFYLCASSRQPHYEQYFGPGTRLTVT.

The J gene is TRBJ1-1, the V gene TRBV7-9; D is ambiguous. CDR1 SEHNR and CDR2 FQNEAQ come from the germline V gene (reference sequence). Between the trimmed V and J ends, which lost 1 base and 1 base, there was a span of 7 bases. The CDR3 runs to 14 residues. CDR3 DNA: TGTGCCAGCAGCTTAGAGAGTCGGAACACTGAAGCTTTCTTT. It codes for CASSLESRNTEAFF.

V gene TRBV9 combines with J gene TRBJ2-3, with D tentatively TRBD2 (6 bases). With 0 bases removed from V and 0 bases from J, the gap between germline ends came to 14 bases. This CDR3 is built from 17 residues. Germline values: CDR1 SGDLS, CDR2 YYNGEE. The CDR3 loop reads CASSVGSTSRSTDTQYF. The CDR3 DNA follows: TGTGCCAGCAGCGTAGGATCAACTAGCCGGAGCACAGATACGCAGTATTTT.

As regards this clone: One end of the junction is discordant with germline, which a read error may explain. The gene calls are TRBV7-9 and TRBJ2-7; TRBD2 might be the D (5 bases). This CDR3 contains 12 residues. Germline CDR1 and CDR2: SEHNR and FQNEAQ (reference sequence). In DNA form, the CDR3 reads TGTGCCAGCAGGTTAGGAGGTAGAGAGCAGTACTTC. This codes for CASRLGGREQYF.

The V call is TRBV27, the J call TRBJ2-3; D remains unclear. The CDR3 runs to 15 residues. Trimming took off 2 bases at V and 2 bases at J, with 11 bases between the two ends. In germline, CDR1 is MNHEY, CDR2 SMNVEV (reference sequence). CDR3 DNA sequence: TGTGCCAGCAGTTTAAGAGCGCGCCCCACAGATACGCAGTATTTT. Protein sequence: CASSLRARPTDTQYF.

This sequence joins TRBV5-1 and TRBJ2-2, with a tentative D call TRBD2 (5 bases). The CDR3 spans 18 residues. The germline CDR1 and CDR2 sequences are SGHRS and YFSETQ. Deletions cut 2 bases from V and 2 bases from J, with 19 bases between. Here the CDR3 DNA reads TGCGCCAGCAGCTTTGGGAGACCTATACTGCCTAACACCGGGGAGCTGTTTTTT. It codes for CASSFGRPILPNTGELFF.

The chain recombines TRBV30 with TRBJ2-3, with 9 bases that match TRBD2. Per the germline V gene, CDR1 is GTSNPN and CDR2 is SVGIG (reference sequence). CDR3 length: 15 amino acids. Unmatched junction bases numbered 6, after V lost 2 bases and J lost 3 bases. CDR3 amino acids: CAWSRGLAGTDTQYF. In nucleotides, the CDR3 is TGTGCCTGGAGTAGGGGGCTAGCGGGGACAGATACGCAGTATTTT.

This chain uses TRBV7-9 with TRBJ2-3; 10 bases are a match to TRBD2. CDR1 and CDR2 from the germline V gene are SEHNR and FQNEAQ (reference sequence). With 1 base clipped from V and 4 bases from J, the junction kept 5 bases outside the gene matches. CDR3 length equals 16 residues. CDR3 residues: CASSLDTSGMSDTQYF. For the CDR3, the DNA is TGTGCCAGCAGCTTAGATACTAGCGGGATGTCAGATACGCAGTATTTT.

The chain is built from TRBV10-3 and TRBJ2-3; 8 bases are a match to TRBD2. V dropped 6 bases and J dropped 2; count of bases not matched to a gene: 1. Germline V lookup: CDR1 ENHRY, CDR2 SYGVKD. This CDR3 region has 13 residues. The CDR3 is CAIRLADTDTQYF. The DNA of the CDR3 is TGTGCCATCAGACTAGCGGACACAGATACGCAGTATTTT.

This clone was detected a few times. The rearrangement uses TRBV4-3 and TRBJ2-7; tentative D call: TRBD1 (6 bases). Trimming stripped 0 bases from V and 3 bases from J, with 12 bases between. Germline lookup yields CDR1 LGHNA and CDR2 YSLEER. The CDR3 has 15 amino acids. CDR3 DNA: TGCGCCAGCAGCCAAGATGACAGGAGCCTCTACGAGCAGTACTTC. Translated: CASSQDDRSLYEQYF.

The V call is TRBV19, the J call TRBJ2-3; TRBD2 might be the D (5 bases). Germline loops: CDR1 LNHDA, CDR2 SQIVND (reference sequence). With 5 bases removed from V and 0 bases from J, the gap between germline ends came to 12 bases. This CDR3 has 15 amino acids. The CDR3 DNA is TGTGCCAGTAGTCCAGACTGGACTAGCACAGATACGCAGTATTTT. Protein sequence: CASSPDWTSTDTQYF.

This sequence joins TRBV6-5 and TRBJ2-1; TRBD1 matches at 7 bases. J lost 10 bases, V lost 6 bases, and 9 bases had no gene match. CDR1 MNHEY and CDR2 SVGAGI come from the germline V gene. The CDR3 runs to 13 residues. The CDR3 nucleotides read TGTGCCAGCAGCGGACACGGGACAGCCGAGCAGTTCTTC. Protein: CASSGHGTAEQFF.

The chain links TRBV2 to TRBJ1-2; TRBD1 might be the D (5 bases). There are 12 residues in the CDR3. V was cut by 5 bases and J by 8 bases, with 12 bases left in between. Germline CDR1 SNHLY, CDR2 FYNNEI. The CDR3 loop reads CASSTDSQGYTF. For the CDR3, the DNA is TGTGCCAGCAGTACCGACAGCCAAGGCTACACCTTC.

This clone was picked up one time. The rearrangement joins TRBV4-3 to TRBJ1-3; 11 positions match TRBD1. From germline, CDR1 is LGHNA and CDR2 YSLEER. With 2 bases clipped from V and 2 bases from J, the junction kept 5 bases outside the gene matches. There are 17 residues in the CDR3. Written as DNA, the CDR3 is TGCGCCAGCAGCCAACAGGGGACAGGGGGAACTGGAAACACCATATATTTT. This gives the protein CASSQQGTGGTGNTIYF.

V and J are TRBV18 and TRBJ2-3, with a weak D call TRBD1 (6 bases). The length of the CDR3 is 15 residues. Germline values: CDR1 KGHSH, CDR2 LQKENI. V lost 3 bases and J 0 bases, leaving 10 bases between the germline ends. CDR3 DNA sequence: TGTGCCAGCTCACCGGCAGGGACAAGCACAGATACGCAGTATTTT. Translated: CASSPAGTSTDTQYF.

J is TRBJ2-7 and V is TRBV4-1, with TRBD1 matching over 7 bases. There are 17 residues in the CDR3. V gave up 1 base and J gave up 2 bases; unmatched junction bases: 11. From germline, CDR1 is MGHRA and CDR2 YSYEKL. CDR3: CASSQGVATGLTYEQYF. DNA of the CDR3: TGCGCCAGCAGCCAAGGGGTCGCGACAGGGCTCACCTACGAGCAGTACTTC.